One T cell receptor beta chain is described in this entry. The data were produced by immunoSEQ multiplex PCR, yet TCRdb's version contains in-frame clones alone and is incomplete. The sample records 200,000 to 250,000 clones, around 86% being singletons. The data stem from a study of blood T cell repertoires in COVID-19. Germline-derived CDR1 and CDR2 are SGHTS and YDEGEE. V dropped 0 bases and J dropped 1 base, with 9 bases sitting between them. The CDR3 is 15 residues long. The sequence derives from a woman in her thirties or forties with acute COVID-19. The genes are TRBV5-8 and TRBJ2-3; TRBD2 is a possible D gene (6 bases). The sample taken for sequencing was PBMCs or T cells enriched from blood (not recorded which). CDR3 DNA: TGTGCCAGCAGCTTGGTCGGGGGTGGCACAGATACGCAGTATTTT. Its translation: CASSLVGGGTDTQYF.